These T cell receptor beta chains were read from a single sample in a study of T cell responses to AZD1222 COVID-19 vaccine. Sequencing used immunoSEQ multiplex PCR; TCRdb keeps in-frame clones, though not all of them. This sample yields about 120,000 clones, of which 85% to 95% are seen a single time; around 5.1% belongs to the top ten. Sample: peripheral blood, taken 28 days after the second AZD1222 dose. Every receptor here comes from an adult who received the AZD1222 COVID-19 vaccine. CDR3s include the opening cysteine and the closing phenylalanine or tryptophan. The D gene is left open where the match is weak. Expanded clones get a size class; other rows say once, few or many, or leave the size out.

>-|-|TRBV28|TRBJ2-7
CASSLPGLGYEQYF
TGTGCCAGCAGTTTACCTGGATTGGGCTACGAGCAGTACTTC
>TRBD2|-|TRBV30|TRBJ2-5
CAWRKSSGVNQETQYF
TGTGCCTGGAGAAAATCTAGCGGAGTAAATCAAGAGACCCAGTACTTC
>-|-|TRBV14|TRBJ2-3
CASSRGYTQYF
TGTGCCAGCAGTAGGGGGTATACGCAGTATTTT
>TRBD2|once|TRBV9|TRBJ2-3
CASSVGGLAGVGDTQYF
TGTGCCAGCAGCGTGGGGGGACTAGCCGGGGTAGGTGATACGCAGTATTTT
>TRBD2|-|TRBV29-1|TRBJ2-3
CSVGLAGGTDTQYF
TGCAGCGTTGGACTAGCGGGAGGAACAGATACGCAGTATTTT
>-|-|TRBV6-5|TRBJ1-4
CASNTGTTNEKLFF
TGTGCCAGCAACACCGGGACAACTAATGAAAAACTGTTTTTT
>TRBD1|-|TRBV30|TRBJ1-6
CAWSEGAGILTPLHF
TGTGCCTGGAGTGAGGGGGCAGGGATCTTGACGCCCCTCCACTTT
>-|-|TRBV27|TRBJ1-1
CASSSTGLAFF
TGTGCCAGCAGCTCCACAGGACTAGCTTTCTTT
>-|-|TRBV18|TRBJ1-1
CASSPINLKAEAFF
TGTGCCAGCTCACCAATAAACTTGAAGGCTGAAGCTTTCTTT
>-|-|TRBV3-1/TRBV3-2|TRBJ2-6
CASSQLGVVASGANVLTF
TGTGCCAGCAGCCAACTAGGGGTAGTGGCTTCTGGGGCCAACGTCCTGACTTTC
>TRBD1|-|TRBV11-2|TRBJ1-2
CASSPTGGYGYTF
TGTGCCAGCAGCCCGACAGGGGGCTATGGCTACACCTTC
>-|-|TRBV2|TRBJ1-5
CASSKGLGGQPQHF
TGTGCCAGCAGTAAGGGTTTGGGAGGTCAGCCCCAGCATTTT
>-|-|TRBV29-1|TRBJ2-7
CSVGRTLSYEQYF
TGCAGCGTTGGCAGGACCCTCTCCTACGAGCAGTACTTC
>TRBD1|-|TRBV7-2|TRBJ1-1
CASSLVLRDREAFF
TGTGCCAGCAGCTTAGTCCTGCGGGACAGGGAAGCTTTCTTT
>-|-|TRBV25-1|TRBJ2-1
CASGPVSEQFF
TGTGCCAGCGGGCCAGTGAGTGAGCAGTTCTTC
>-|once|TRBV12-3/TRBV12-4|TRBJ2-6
CASSLAGANVLTF
TGTGCCAGCAGTTTAGCTGGGGCCAACGTCCTGACTTTC
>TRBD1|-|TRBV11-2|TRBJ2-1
CASSFSGGSYNEQFF
TGTGCCAGCAGCTTTTCAGGGGGCTCCTACAATGAGCAGTTCTTC
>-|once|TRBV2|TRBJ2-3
CASRELLRSTDTQYF
TGTGCCAGCAGGGAACTACTCCGGAGCACAGATACGCAGTATTTT
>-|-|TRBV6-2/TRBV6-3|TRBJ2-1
CASRYWGQLGEQFF
TGTGCCAGCAGATACTGGGGACAACTCGGTGAGCAGTTCTTC
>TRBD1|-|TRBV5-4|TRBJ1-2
CASRLNTGVYGYTF
TGTGCCAGCAGACTAAATACAGGGGTCTATGGCTACACCTTC
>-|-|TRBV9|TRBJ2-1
CASSTGLREPYNEQFF
TGTGCCAGCAGCACAGGGCTTCGGGAGCCCTACAATGAGCAGTTCTTC
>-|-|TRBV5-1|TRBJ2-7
CASSLRDGSYEQYF
TGCGCCAGCAGCTTGAGGGACGGAAGCTACGAGCAGTACTTC
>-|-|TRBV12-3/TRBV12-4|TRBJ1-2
CASSLPVGGYTF
TGTGCCAGCAGTCTCCCAGTCGGTGGCTACACCTTC
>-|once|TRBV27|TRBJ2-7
CASSLSGPPSYEQYF
TGTGCCAGCAGTTTATCGGGACCACCATCCTACGAGCAGTACTTC
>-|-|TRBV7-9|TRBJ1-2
CASSSLINYGYTF
TGTGCCAGCAGCTCGCTAATTAACTATGGCTACACCTTC
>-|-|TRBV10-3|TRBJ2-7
CAIGGKTYEQYF
TGTGCCATCGGGGGAAAAACCTACGAGCAGTACTTC